The 5 T cell receptor beta chains below come from one sample, sequenced in a study of blood T cell repertoires in COVID-19 (dated by TCRdb to about 2020). The library came from the immunoSEQ multiplex PCR assay. In TCRdb, the immuneACCESS table is reduced to in-frame sequences with V and J assigned. These tables do not hold every clone; where another copy was compared, an unresolved V gene accounts for under half, and the others remain unexplained. Recorded for this sample are about 350,000 clones; roughly nine tenths of them occurred a single time. The leading ten clones occupy 3% to 4.5% of the sample. Sequences were obtained from peripheral blood. The receptor source for this set is a woman between 55 and 75 years old with COVID-19, enrolled during active disease.

This clone was recorded a few times. This rearrangement joins TRBV28 to TRBJ2-7; D perhaps matches TRBD2 (5 bases). In germline, CDR1 is MDHEN, CDR2 SYDVKM. The CDR3 runs 14 residues. The V end lost 7 bases, the J end lost 2 bases, and 15 bases lay between the germline ends. CDR3 nucleotides: TGTGCCAGCACGAGGGCGGGCCGTACCTACGAGCAGTACTTC. Translation: CASTRAGRTYEQYF. Filled out from reference TRBV28 and TRBJ2-7, the complete variable domain reads DVKVTQSSRYLVKRTGEKVFLECVQDMDHENMFWYRQDPGLGLRLIYFSYDVKMKEKGDIPEGYSVSREKKERFSLILESASTNQTSMYLCASTRAGRTYEQYFGPGTRLTVT.

This rearrangement joins TRBV7-2 to TRBJ1-2, with D unclear. Between the trimmed V and J ends, which lost 5 bases and 4 bases, there was a span of 11 bases. CDR3 length: 13 residues. Germline lookup yields CDR1 SGHTA and CDR2 FQGNSA. The CDR3 is CASSETVSYGYTF. CDR3 coding DNA: TGTGCCAGCAGCGAAACAGTCAGCTATGGCTACACCTTC.

This clone was seen just once. The gene calls are TRBV11-2 and TRBJ2-7, with 9 bases aligning to TRBD1. Losses at the gene ends were 5 bases for V and 2 bases for J; bases not matched to a gene: 7. The CDR3 totals 15 residues. CDR1 SGHAT and CDR2 FQNNGV come from the germline V gene. The CDR3 protein is CASSTPTGGTYEQYF. The CDR3, as DNA: TGTGCCAGCAGCACACCGACAGGGGGTACCTACGAGCAGTACTTC.

The J gene is TRBJ1-2, the V gene TRBV5-1; D is possibly TRBD1 (6 bases). The CDR3 totals 16 residues. The V gene lost 0 bases and the J gene lost 4 bases, with 16 bases spanning the gap. Per the germline V gene, CDR1 is SGHRS and CDR2 is YFSETQ. The CDR3 DNA is TGCGCCAGCAGCTTGGTTTCCGCAGGGGCGGGCTATGGCTACACCTTC. Translated: CASSLVSAGAGYGYTF.

The chain has TRBV12-2 and TRBJ2-1; the table assigns TRBD1, which was not confirmed against the DNA. TRBV12-2 constitutes a pseudogene. The CDR3 covers 16 residues. This chain's CDR3 is CASRPRPGQDLNEQFF. In DNA, the CDR3 is TGTGCAAGTCGCCCCCGACCGGGACAGGATCTCAATGAGCAGTTCTTC.